Presented here are 10 T cell receptor beta chains from one specimen sequenced in a study of T cell responses to AZD1222 COVID-19 vaccine. TCRdb keeps only in-frame clones here, not all; method: immunoSEQ multiplex PCR. The sample contains roughly 28,000 clones, 93% of which appear only once. The sequencing used peripheral blood, collected on day 0 of AZD1222 vaccination. These receptors were collected from an adult in good health.

This chain uses TRBV28 with TRBJ2-5; no clear D. The V end lost 2 bases, the J end lost 0 bases, and 10 bases lay between the germline ends. The CDR3 spans 15 residues. Germline V gene sequence: CDR1 MDHEN, CDR2 SYDVKM. The CDR3 coding sequence is TGTGCCAGCAGTTTAAATAGACCGTACCAAGAGACCCAGTACTTC. Protein product: CASSLNRPYQETQYF. Together with reference TRBV28 and TRBJ2-5, the CDR3 gives the full variable domain: DVKVTQSSRYLVKRTGEKVFLECVQDMDHENMFWYRQDPGLGLRLIYFSYDVKMKEKGDIPEGYSVSREKKERFSLILESASTNQTSMYLCASSLNRPYQETQYFGPGTRLLVL.

This chain connects TRBV19 to TRBJ2-7, with no clear D. The CDR3 loop spans 14 amino acids. Deletions cut 6 bases from V and 3 bases from J, with 15 bases between. Germline V gene sequence: CDR1 LNHDA, CDR2 SQIVND (reference sequence). CDR3 nucleotides: TGTGCCAGTAGGAACAGCGAGCCGTTCTACGAGCAGTACTTC. This codes for CASRNSEPFYEQYF.

The J gene is TRBJ1-2, the V gene TRBV7-8; D remains ambiguous. The V end lost 3 bases, the J end lost 5 bases, and 7 bases lay between the germline ends. The germline gives CDR1 SGHVS, CDR2 FQNEAQ. This CDR3 comprises 12 residues. The CDR3 nucleotides read TGTGCCAGCAGCTTTTCAGGATATGGCTACACCTTC. Protein: CASSFSGYGYTF.

CDR3 sequence reads: CAWILREESTDTQYF. Here the CDR3 DNA reads TGTGCCTGGATCCTCAGGGAGGAGAGCACAGATACGCAGTATTTT. The rearrangement joins TRBV30 to TRBJ2-3, with a weak D call TRBD2 (6 bases). The V end was cut by 4 bases, the J end by 0 bases, with 14 bases between. Germline V gives CDR1 GTSNPN, CDR2 SVGIG (reference sequence). This CDR3 contains 15 residues.

The rearrangement links TRBV19 to TRBJ2-3, with 11 nucleotides matching TRBD2. CDR1 and CDR2 from the germline V gene are LNHDA and SQIVND (reference sequence). This CDR3 is built from 16 residues. J gave up 1 base and V 5 bases, and 5 bases lay outside the gene matches. The DNA for the CDR3 is TGTGCCAGTAGTTCACCTAGCGGGAGGCGCACAGATACGCAGTATTTT. Translating gives CASSSPSGRRTDTQYF.

The chain is built from TRBV20-1 and TRBJ1-4; TRBD1 matches at 8 bases. The germline V gene encodes CDR1 DFQATT and CDR2 SNEGSKA (reference sequence). The CDR3 has 16 residues. The J segment lost 7 bases and the V segment lost 3 bases, leaving 13 bases of the junction unmatched. CDR3: CSASLPRQGRFEKLFF. The CDR3 DNA reads TGCAGTGCTAGTCTTCCCAGACAGGGGCGTTTTGAAAAACTGTTTTTT.

V is TRBV9 and J is TRBJ2-1; 7 positions agree with TRBD2. Germline values: CDR1 SGDLS, CDR2 YYNGEE. The CDR3 extends over 18 amino acids. V lost 0 bases and J lost 0; bases outside the gene matches: 9. DNA for the CDR3: TGTGCCAGCAGCGTAGGTATTATAGGCGGGAGCTCCTACAATGAGCAGTTCTTC. The encoded protein is CASSVGIIGGSSYNEQFF.

The chain recombines TRBV15 with TRBJ2-2; possible D gene TRBD1, 5 bases. V was cut by 3 bases and J by 6 bases, with 11 bases left in between. CDR3 length: 14 residues. Germline V lookup: CDR1 LNHNV, CDR2 YYDKDF (reference sequence). The CDR3 DNA reads TGTGCCACCAGCAGGGGAAAGGGGTCCGGGGAGCTGTTTTTT. Residues: CATSRGKGSGELFF.

The CDR3: CAISFNTGNTIYF. The DNA of the CDR3 is TGTGCCATCTCCTTCAATACTGGAAACACCATATATTTT. This chain uses TRBV10-3 with TRBJ1-3; D remains unclear. Per the germline V gene, CDR1 is ENHRY and CDR2 is SYGVKD. This CDR3 comprises 13 residues. Between the trimmed V and J ends, which lost 8 bases and 2 bases, there was a span of 10 bases.

The rearrangement joins TRBV29-1 to TRBJ1-6; tentative D call: TRBD1 (6 bases). Germline V gene data show CDR1 as SQVTM and CDR2 as ANQGSEA. The CDR3 consists of 13 residues. Between the trimmed V and J ends, which lost 6 bases and 6 bases, there was a span of 12 bases. The CDR3 protein is CSVATGSNSPLHF. CDR3 in DNA: TGCAGCGTCGCTACAGGGAGTAATTCACCCCTCCACTTT.